This entry lists 13 T cell receptor beta chains sequenced from one sample in a study of shared clonotypes between healthy human individuals. This table comes from immunoSEQ multiplex PCR, and its TCRdb copy is limited to in-frame clones, with some not included. The data contain around 1,900,000 clones, over 85% of them singletons. The naive CD8 fraction comprised CD45RO-negative cells positively selected for CCR7 and excluded terminally differentiated effector memory CD45RA+ cells. Sequenced sample: naive CD8+ T cells from PBMCs. Receptor source: a man younger than 35 in good health. Some clones in this sample may be carry-over from other donors' samples.

Concerning this clone itself: Within the sample, other DNA sequences also encode this same CDR3. The V and J genes are TRBV11-2 and TRBJ2-1; 9 bases are a match to TRBD2. The germline V gene encodes CDR1 SGHAT and CDR2 FQNNGV. This CDR3 has 15 residues. After removal of 5 bases from V and 0 bases from J, the junction contained 2 bases not matched to a gene. CDR3 bases: TGTGCCAGCAGCCTGCGGGAGGGCTCCTACAATGAGCAGTTCTTC. Residues: CASSLREGSYNEQFF.

The rearrangement uses TRBV7-6 and TRBJ2-5, with D perhaps being TRBD1 or TRBD2 (5 bases each). Germline CDR1 and CDR2: SGHVS and FNYEAQ. The CDR3 consists of 13 residues. With 6 bases removed from V and 4 bases from J, the gap between germline ends came to 12 bases. CDR3 sequence (DNA): TGTGCCAGCAGATTGAGGGGATCAGAGACCCAGTACTTC. It translates to CASRLRGSETQYF.

About this clone: This sample also contains other DNA sequences that code for the same CDR3. This rearrangement joins TRBV5-1 to TRBJ1-2; D ambiguous. V dropped 0 bases and J dropped 4 bases, with 7 bases sitting between them. This CDR3 comprises 13 residues. In germline, CDR1 is SGHRS, CDR2 YFSETQ. The CDR3 protein is CASSLGRIYGYTF. The CDR3 nucleotides read TGCGCCAGCAGCTTGGGCCGGATCTATGGCTACACCTTC.

The J gene is TRBJ2-7, the V gene TRBV27; no reliable D call. The CDR3 covers 13 residues. With 5 bases removed from V and 7 bases from J, the gap between germline ends came to 15 bases. The germline gives CDR1 MNHEY, CDR2 SMNVEV (reference sequence). CDR3 nucleotides: TGTGCCAGCAGTCACTACCCCGGTTGGGAGCAGTACTTC. Protein product: CASSHYPGWEQYF.

This clone came up once. The rearrangement links TRBV13 to TRBJ2-2; D may be TRBD1 (6 bases). Between the trimmed V and J ends, which lost 3 bases and 8 bases, there was a span of 10 bases. Germline V CDR1 and CDR2: PRHDT, FYEKMQ (reference sequence). The CDR3 length is 13 residues. The CDR3 loop is CASSFRGSGELFF. In nucleotides, the CDR3 is TGTGCCAGCAGCTTCAGGGGTTCAGGGGAGCTGTTTTTT. The complete variable domain, with remaining parts taken from reference TRBV13 and TRBJ2-2, reads AAGVIQSPRHLIKEKRETATLKCYPIPRHDTVYWYQQGPGQDPQFLISFYEKMQSDKGSIPDRFSAQQFSDYHSELNMSSLELGDSALYFCASSFRGSGELFFGEGSRLTVL.

V gene TRBV21-1 combines with J gene TRBJ2-1; the table's D call of TRBD1 was not tested on the DNA. TRBV21-1 is noted as a pseudogene. The CDR3 length is 14 residues. CDR3 sequence reads: CASSNEGTGVGQFF. The CDR3 DNA sequence: TGTGCCAGCAGTAACGAGGGGACAGGGGTAGGGCAGTTCTTC.

J is TRBJ2-7 and V is TRBV4-3; the D gene could be TRBD1 or TRBD2 (5 bases each). The CDR3 is made up of 15 amino acids. Germline V gives CDR1 LGHNA, CDR2 YSLEER. Trimming left V 1 base short and J 5 bases short, with 15 bases between. The CDR3 DNA is TGCGCCAGCAGCCAAGGGCCTCGAGTGGGGGACGAGCAGTACTTC. Its translation is CASSQGPRVGDEQYF.

The gene calls are TRBV7-9 and TRBJ1-5; D call uncertain. Germline CDR1 and CDR2: SEHNR and FQNEAQ (reference sequence). V shed 3 bases and J shed 5 bases, with 11 bases lying between them. The CDR3 is 14 amino acids. CDR3 protein: CASSLGGKHQPQHF. In DNA, the CDR3 is TGTGCCAGCAGCTTGGGCGGCAAACATCAGCCCCAGCATTTT.

V is TRBV5-1 and J is TRBJ2-1, with TRBD2 matching over 8 bases. The CDR3 totals 15 residues. Germline loops: CDR1 SGHRS, CDR2 YFSETQ. V was clipped by 1 base and J by 14 bases; unmatched bases: 14. This chain's CDR3 is CASSLKVQDARGEFF. CDR3 DNA sequence: TGCGCCAGCAGCTTGAAAGTCCAGGACGCGCGGGGGGAGTTCTTC.

V gene TRBV9 combines with J gene TRBJ2-1; 7 positions agree with TRBD1. Germline values: CDR1 SGDLS, CDR2 YYNGEE. The CDR3 is 14 amino acids. After removal of 5 bases from V and 1 base from J, the junction contained 3 bases not matched to a gene. The CDR3 sequence: CASSWDRSYNEQFF. CDR3 DNA: TGTGCCAGCAGTTGGGACAGATCCTACAATGAGCAGTTCTTC.

V is TRBV27 and J is TRBJ1-2; D is unclear. The V end was cut by 6 bases, the J end by 2 bases, with 22 bases between. Germline V CDR1 and CDR2: MNHEY, SMNVEV (reference sequence). The CDR3 is made up of 17 amino acids. This chain's CDR3 is CASSPYGRGMLNYGYTF. CDR3 in DNA: TGTGCCAGCAGCCCCTACGGGCGCGGAATGCTGAACTATGGCTACACCTTC.

The chain carries TRBV27 and TRBJ1-2, with 10 positions matching TRBD1. V shed 3 bases and J 3 bases; nucleotides not matched to a gene: 10. The CDR3 has 17 residues. Looked up from germline, CDR1 is MNHEY and CDR2 is SMNVEV (reference sequence). For the CDR3, the DNA is TGTGCCAGCAGTTTCCACCACACGACAGGGGGCGACTATGGCTACACCTTC. Translated: CASSFHHTTGGDYGYTF.

Comments on this clone: At the DNA level, this CDR3 is encoded by other sequences in the same sample as well. This rearrangement joins TRBV9 to TRBJ2-3; D may be TRBD2 (5 bases). Germline values: CDR1 SGDLS, CDR2 YYNGEE. The length of the CDR3 is 14 residues. V was cut by 2 bases and J by 0 bases, with 7 bases left in between. The CDR3 sequence is CASSVGASTDTQYF. Here the CDR3 DNA reads TGTGCCAGCAGCGTGGGAGCTAGCACAGATACGCAGTATTTT.